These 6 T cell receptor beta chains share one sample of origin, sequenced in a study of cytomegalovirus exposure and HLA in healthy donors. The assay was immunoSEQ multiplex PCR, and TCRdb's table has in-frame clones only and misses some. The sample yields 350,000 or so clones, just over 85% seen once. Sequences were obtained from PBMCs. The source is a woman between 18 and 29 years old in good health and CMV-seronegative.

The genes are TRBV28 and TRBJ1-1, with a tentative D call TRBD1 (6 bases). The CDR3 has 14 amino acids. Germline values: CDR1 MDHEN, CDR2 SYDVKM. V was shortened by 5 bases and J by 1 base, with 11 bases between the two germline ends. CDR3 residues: CASSPGGENTEAFF. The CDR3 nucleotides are TGTGCCAGCAGTCCTGGGGGCGAGAACACTGAAGCTTTCTTT.

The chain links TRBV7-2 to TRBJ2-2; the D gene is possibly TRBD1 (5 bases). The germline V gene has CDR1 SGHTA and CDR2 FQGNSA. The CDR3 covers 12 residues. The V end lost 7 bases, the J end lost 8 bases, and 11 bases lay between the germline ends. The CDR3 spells CASTKGFGELFF. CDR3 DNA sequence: TGTGCCAGCACCAAGGGGTTTGGGGAGCTGTTTTTT.

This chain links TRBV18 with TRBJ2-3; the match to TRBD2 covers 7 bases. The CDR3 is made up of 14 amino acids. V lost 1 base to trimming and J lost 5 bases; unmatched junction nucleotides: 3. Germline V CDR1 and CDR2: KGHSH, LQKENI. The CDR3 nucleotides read TGTGCCAGCTCACCACGCCGGGGGGTAGATACGCAGTATTTT. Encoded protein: CASSPRRGVDTQYF.

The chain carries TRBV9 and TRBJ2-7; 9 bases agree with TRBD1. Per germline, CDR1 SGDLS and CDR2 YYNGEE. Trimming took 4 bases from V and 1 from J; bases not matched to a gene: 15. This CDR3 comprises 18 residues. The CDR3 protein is CASSLSSVGGTGSYEQYF. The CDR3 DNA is TGTGCCAGCAGCCTTTCTTCCGTCGGGGGGACAGGGTCCTACGAGCAGTACTTC.

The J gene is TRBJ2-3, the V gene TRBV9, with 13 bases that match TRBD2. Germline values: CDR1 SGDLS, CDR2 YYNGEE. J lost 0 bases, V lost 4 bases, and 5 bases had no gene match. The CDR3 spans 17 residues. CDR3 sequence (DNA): TGTGCCAGCAGCTTCCGACTAGCGGGAGGTAGCACAGATACGCAGTATTTT. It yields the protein CASSFRLAGGSTDTQYF. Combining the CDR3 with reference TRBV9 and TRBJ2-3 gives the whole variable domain DSGVTQTPKHLITATGQRVTLRCSPRSGDLSVYWYQQSLDQGLQFLIQYYNGEERAKGNILERFSAQQFPDLHSELNLSSLELGDSALYFCASSFRLAGGSTDTQYFGPGTRLTVL.

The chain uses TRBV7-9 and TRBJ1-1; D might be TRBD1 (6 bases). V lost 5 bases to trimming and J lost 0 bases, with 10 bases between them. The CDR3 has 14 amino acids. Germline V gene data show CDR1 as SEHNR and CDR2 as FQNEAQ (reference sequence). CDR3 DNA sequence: TGTGCCAGCAGCATCGGACAGATGAACACTGAAGCTTTCTTT. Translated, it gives CASSIGQMNTEAFF.